This T cell receptor (beta chain) comes out of a study of beta chain features in type 1 diabetes. Study information: Similarity in age, gender and cell yields was seen between patients and healthy donors. Study results and limitations: Type 1 diabetes patients had TCRB CDR3s that were shorter (moderately but significantly so) in all four CD4+ subsets. Junctions at VDJ sites from type 1 diabetes patients had fewer insertions and more deletions.

In regard to this clone: Antigen specificity is unknown.

Trimming shortened V by 10 bases and J by 0 bases, and 16 bases separated the two germline ends. This CDR3 has 15 residues. The germline CDR1 and CDR2 sequences are LGHNT and FRNRAP. Expressed TCRB transcripts were sequenced because the isolated RNA had all been reverse transcribed beforehand. The table came from immunoSEQ multiplex PCR; TCRdb's copy has only in-frame clones and leaves some out. The sample includes roughly 340,000 clones, roughly 12% of them seen just once. The rearrangement uses TRBV12-5 and TRBJ2-1; unclear D gene. The receptor was isolated from a woman aged 18-30 years with type 1 diabetes. Sequenced sample: naive CD4+ T cells from blood. CDR3 protein: CATGLGANSYNEQFF. The CDR3 DNA follows: TGTGCTACCGGTTTAGGAGCTAACTCCTACAATGAGCAGTTCTTC.